The 16 T cell receptor beta chains listed next were all sequenced from one sample in a study of T cells in Graves' hyperthyroidism and ophthalmopathy. Regions amplified from RNA transcripts were the TCR beta CDR3 regions. A first-round RT-PCR of the TCR CDR3 used the HTBI primer set. TCRdb ran MiXCR on the multiplex PCR reads and lists one entry per CDR3 protein. The table has more than 600,000 distinct CDR3 sequences, 16% seen once; the top ten hold around 8%. Sequencing used blood. Receptor source: a man aged 18 to 29 with Graves' hyperthyroidism.

At least ten counts were recorded for this clonotype. The chain combines TRBV28 with TRBJ2-7; D is undetermined. V was pared by 6 bases and J by 4 bases, with 7 bases between. This CDR3 region has 11 residues. Looked up from germline, CDR1 is MDHEN and CDR2 is SYDVKM. CDR3: CASRNSYEQYF. The CDR3 DNA sequence: TGTGCCAGCAGAAATTCATACGAGCAGTACTTC.

The sample holds a few counts of this clonotype. The rearrangement links TRBV5-5 to TRBJ2-7, with 11 bases that match TRBD2. This CDR3 is 18 amino acids long. V gave up 1 base and J gave up 1 base; unmatched junction bases: 10. Germline CDR1 reads SGHKS; CDR2 reads YYEKEE (reference sequence). The DNA of the CDR3 is TGTGCCAGCAGCTTGTGGGGAGAGACTAGCGGGGTGTCCTACGAGCAGTACTTC. Translated: CASSLWGETSGVSYEQYF. Looking up the rest from reference TRBV5-5 and TRBJ2-7 gives the full variable domain: DAGVTQSPTHLIKTRGQQVTLRCSPISGHKSVSWYQQVLGQGPQFIFQYYEKEERGRGNFPDRFSARQFPNYSSELNVNALLLGDSALYLCASSLWGETSGVSYEQYFGPGTRLTVT.

This clonotype was seen many times. The chain combines TRBV3-1 with TRBJ1-2, with D unclear. Looked up from germline, CDR1 is LGHDT and CDR2 is YNNKEL (reference sequence). V lost 2 bases and J 4 bases, leaving 11 bases between the germline ends. This CDR3 has 14 amino acids. The CDR3, as DNA: TGTGCCAGCAGCCAATCTGGGAGGGTCTATGGCTACACCTTC. It translates to CASSQSGRVYGYTF.

This clonotype was counted many times. The V gene is TRBV28, the J gene TRBJ2-7; 7 nucleotides align to TRBD1. Looked up from germline, CDR1 is MDHEN and CDR2 is SYDVKM. This CDR3 is 16 amino acids long. J lost 2 bases, V lost 6 bases, and 13 bases had no gene match. CDR3 residues: CASSPPDRDPTYEQYF. The CDR3 bases are TGTGCCAGCAGCCCCCCCGACAGGGATCCTACCTACGAGCAGTACTTC. The whole variable domain, filled in from reference TRBV28 and TRBJ2-7, reads DVKVTQSSRYLVKRTGEKVFLECVQDMDHENMFWYRQDPGLGLRLIYFSYDVKMKEKGDIPEGYSVSREKKERFSLILESASTNQTSMYLCASSPPDRDPTYEQYFGPGTRLTVT.

This clonotype was observed at least ten times. The rearrangement joins TRBV27 to TRBJ1-1; D possibly corresponds to TRBD1 (5 bases). This CDR3 comprises 14 residues. Germline lookup yields CDR1 MNHEY and CDR2 SMNVEV (reference sequence). Trimming pared 4 bases from V and 3 bases from J, leaving 12 bases between. CDR3 nucleotides: TGTGCCAGCAGTTCATACAGGACCGACACTGAAGCTTTCTTT. Translation gives CASSSYRTDTEAFF.

The gene calls are TRBV11-3 and TRBJ2-1; 11 bases map to TRBD2. Germline loops: CDR1 SGHNT, CDR2 YENEEA. Trimming took 4 bases from V and 12 from J; bases not matched to a gene: 23. This CDR3 is 19 amino acids long. The DNA for the CDR3 is TGTGCCAGCAGCTCCGGTGACTATTTGGGTCTAGCGGGAGGTGGAGGGCAGTTCTTC. Residues: CASSSGDYLGLAGGGGQFF.

This clonotype was found a few times. This chain uses TRBV3-1 with TRBJ1-6; 8 positions match TRBD1. The CDR3 is 19 residues long. CDR1 is LGHDT, CDR2 YNNKEL, per germline (reference sequence). After removal of 2 bases from V and 8 bases from J, the junction contained 17 bases not matched to a gene. In DNA form, the CDR3 reads TGTGCCAGCAGCCAATCGTCCGTGACAGGGGTAGGGTCCTATTCACCCCTCCACTTT. Protein sequence: CASSQSSVTGVGSYSPLHF.

This clonotype has ten or more counts. This chain uses TRBV24-1 with TRBJ2-6, with D tentatively TRBD2 (5 bases). Trimming shortened V by 4 bases and J by 0 bases, and 12 bases separated the two germline ends. This CDR3 comprises 17 residues. Looked up from germline, CDR1 is KGHDR and CDR2 is SFDVKD. The CDR3 DNA sequence: TGTGCCACCAGTGAAAGAAGTGGGAGCTCTGGGGCCAACGTCCTGACTTTC. Encoded protein: CATSERSGSSGANVLTF.

This clonotype was detected many times. The chain uses TRBV12-3 or TRBV12-4 and TRBJ2-1; 7 bases align to TRBD2. The CDR3 totals 14 residues. The trim removed 7 bases at V and 10 bases at J, leaving 13 bases unmatched. The CDR3 here is CASTSAGPPQEQFF. Here the CDR3 DNA reads TGTGCCAGCACCTCAGCGGGACCCCCCCAGGAGCAGTTCTTC.

Only a few counts were recorded for this clonotype. The V and J genes are TRBV25-1 and TRBJ1-2; D not resolved. Germline CDR1 and CDR2: MGHDK and SYGVNS. V was pared by 5 bases and J by 8 bases, with 15 bases between. The CDR3 totals 13 residues. The CDR3 DNA follows: TGTGCCAGCAGTCCCTTAGGAGCTTACGGCTACACCTTC. It yields the protein CASSPLGAYGYTF.

This clonotype appeared a few times. V usage is TRBV20-1 and J usage is TRBJ2-2; 7 bases match TRBD2. V trimming: 4 bases; J trimming: 6 bases; junction bases outside the gene matches: 5. The CDR3 consists of 13 residues. Germline-derived CDR1 and CDR2 are DFQATT and SNEGSKA (reference sequence). The CDR3 sequence: CSAKSGAPGELFF. In DNA form, the CDR3 reads TGCAGTGCTAAGAGCGGGGCACCCGGGGAGCTGTTTTTT.

This clonotype was seen at least ten times. The chain uses TRBV7-3 and TRBJ2-1, with D unclear. The germline V and J ends were trimmed by 0 bases and 5 bases, with 5 bases remaining between them. The CDR3 spans 13 residues. Germline V gene lookup returns CDR1 SGHTA and CDR2 FQGTGA. The CDR3 sequence is CASSLTLNNEQFF. CDR3 bases: TGTGCCAGCAGCTTAACGTTAAACAATGAGCAGTTCTTC.

This clonotype appeared many times. The J gene is TRBJ2-7, the V gene TRBV6-2 or TRBV6-3; 7 positions match TRBD2. Germline CDR1 MNHEY, CDR2 SVGEGT. The CDR3 loop spans 13 amino acids. J lost 2 bases, V lost 9 bases, and 7 bases had no gene match. Here the CDR3 DNA reads TGTGCCAGTGGAGAAGGGACTACCTACGAGCAGTACTTC. Amino acid sequence: CASGEGTTYEQYF.

This clonotype was counted a few times. The chain uses TRBV5-1 and TRBJ1-1; D may be TRBD1 (5 bases). The CDR3 totals 15 residues. Germline V CDR1 and CDR2: SGHRS, YFSETQ. V was shortened by 6 bases and J by 4 bases, with 19 bases between the two germline ends. CDR3 DNA: TGCGCCAGCACCACTGGGGGGGAGTCGGGCACTGAAGCTTTCTTT. Amino acids: CASTTGGESGTEAFF.

This clonotype was seen many times. The chain combines TRBV10-1 with TRBJ2-3; no firm D call. The CDR3 runs 16 residues. CDR1 and CDR2 from the germline V gene are WNHNN and SYGVQD (reference sequence). Between the trimmed V and J ends, which lost 0 bases and 4 bases, there was a span of 14 bases. CDR3 DNA sequence: TGCGCCAGCAGTGAGTCGCTCAGGTTCGCACCAGATACGCAGTATTTT. Its protein is CASSESLRFAPDTQYF.

This clonotype was seen repeatedly, ten times or more. The chain recombines TRBV7-9 with TRBJ2-7, with TRBD1 matching over 11 bases. This CDR3 comprises 17 residues. The junction had 7 bases not matched to a gene; V was cut back by 2 bases and J by 1 base. The germline gives CDR1 SEHNR, CDR2 FQNEAQ (reference sequence). The CDR3 spells CASSLRSGTGGSYEQYF. The CDR3 DNA sequence: TGTGCCAGCAGCTTAAGGTCCGGGACAGGGGGTTCCTACGAGCAGTACTTC.